This passage covers 13 T cell receptor beta chains from one sample sequenced in a study of T-cell reconstitution after alpha-beta-depleted transplantation in children. Library preparation (for TCRbeta) was performed with unique molecular identifiers. TCRdb redid the calling of the PCR reads with MiXCR, one entry per CDR3 protein. This sample has 200,000 to 250,000 distinct CDR3 sequences; 8.2% occur once, and the top ten carry nearly 6.5%. The input for sequencing was PBMCs, mostly from graft donor cells, taken 180 days after TCRalphabeta/CD19-depleted stem cell transplant. Receptors originate from a male patient between 10 and 17 years old who had a stem cell transplant for acute lymphoblastic leukemia, so the T cells may come from the graft donor.

This clonotype turned up a few times. V gene TRBV28 combines with J gene TRBJ1-2, with TRBD1 matching 9 bases. CDR3 size: 14 residues. Looked up from germline, CDR1 is MDHEN and CDR2 is SYDVKM. Germline trimming cut 6 bases from V and 0 bases from J; bases unmatched to any gene: 2. The chain's CDR3 is CASRGQGPNYGYTF. DNA for the CDR3: TGTGCCAGCAGGGGACAGGGACCTAACTATGGCTACACCTTC.

This clonotype was found many times. The chain carries TRBV4-1 and TRBJ2-7; D may be TRBD1 (6 bases). The germline gives CDR1 MGHRA, CDR2 YSYEKL. V gave up 4 bases and J gave up 6 bases, with 16 bases separating them. CDR3 length: 14 amino acids. CDR3 sequence reads: CASSLPGQNIEQYF. The CDR3 DNA sequence: TGCGCCAGCAGCCTACCGGGACAAAATATCGAGCAGTACTTC.

Of note for this clonotype: A much larger clonotype is one base distant, so this may be a read error. V gene TRBV6-1 combines with J gene TRBJ2-7; D might be TRBD1 (6 bases). The CDR3 extends over 13 amino acids. Looked up from germline, CDR1 is MNHNS and CDR2 is SASEGT. The DNA of the CDR3 is TGTGCCAGCAGACAAGGGGGTATCTACGAGCGGTACTTC. As protein: CASRQGGIYERYF.

This clonotype was counted ten times or more. This CDR3 reads CASSLIRDRRVNTEAFF. The CDR3 bases are TGTGCCAGCAGCTTAATCCGGGACAGACGGGTAAACACTGAAGCTTTCTTT. This chain joins TRBV11-2 and TRBJ1-1, with 7 bases aligning to TRBD1. This CDR3 region has 17 residues. Trimming removed 2 bases from V and 2 bases from J; junction bases left unmatched: 11. Looked up from germline, CDR1 is SGHAT and CDR2 is FQNNGV. The complete variable domain, with remaining parts taken from reference TRBV11-2 and TRBJ1-1, reads EAGVAQSPRYKIIEKRQSVAFWCNPISGHATLYWYQQILGQGPKLLIQFQNNGVVDDSQLPKDRFSAERLKGVDSTLKIQPAKLEDSAVYLCASSLIRDRRVNTEAFFGQGTRLTVV.

This clonotype was detected ten times or more. The chain links TRBV5-6 to TRBJ2-7; TRBD1 agrees at 10 bases. This CDR3 spans 13 amino acids. Germline loops: CDR1 SGHDT, CDR2 YYEEEE. The J segment lost 7 bases and the V segment lost 4 bases, leaving 5 bases of the junction unmatched. The CDR3 bases are TGTGCCAGCAGCCCGGACAGGGGGGGAGAGCAGTACTTC. Translating gives CASSPDRGGEQYF.

In its sample, this clonotype was seen many times. The chain couples TRBV7-8 to TRBJ1-2, with 8 bases matching TRBD1. The CDR3 is 14 residues long. Germline V lookup: CDR1 SGHVS, CDR2 FQNEAQ. V trimming: 3 bases; J trimming: 4 bases; junction bases outside the gene matches: 4. CDR3 sequence: CASSFSTGGYGYTF. CDR3 DNA: TGTGCCAGCAGCTTCTCCACAGGGGGCTATGGCTACACCTTC.

This clonotype was seen more than once but under ten times. CDR3 sequence: CSTLVSSYNEQFF. DNA for the CDR3: TGCAGTACTTTAGTCAGCTCCTACAATGAGCAGTTCTTC. V and J are TRBV20-1 and TRBJ2-1; D not certain. V lost 8 bases to trimming and J lost 0 bases, with 11 bases between them. The CDR3 is made up of 13 amino acids. Germline CDR1 reads DFQATT; CDR2 reads SNEGSKA (reference sequence).

This clonotype was observed many times. The V and J genes are TRBV7-9 and TRBJ1-2; no clear D. Germline assignment: CDR1 SEHNR and CDR2 FQNEAQ (reference sequence). V lost 5 bases, J lost 8 bases, and 12 bases lay in between. The CDR3 length is 12 residues. In DNA form, the CDR3 reads TGTGCCAGCAGCCCGAACCTGAACGGCTACACCTTC. It codes for CASSPNLNGYTF.

In this sample, this clonotype turned up many times. The chain employs TRBV20-1 and TRBJ2-2, with D unresolved. Trimming took off 7 bases at V and 1 base at J, with 4 bases between the two ends. The V gene's germline CDR1 is DFQATT and CDR2 SNEGSKA (reference sequence). This CDR3 has 11 amino acids. CDR3 sequence: CSVRNTGELFF. CDR3 nucleotides: TGCAGTGTCAGGAACACCGGGGAGCTGTTTTTT.

The table lists this clonotype with many counts. The chain carries TRBV19 and TRBJ1-1; a weak D match, TRBD1 (5 bases). The CDR3 is 13 amino acids. In germline, CDR1 is LNHDA, CDR2 SQIVND (reference sequence). Between the trimmed V and J ends, which lost 8 bases and 4 bases, there was a span of 14 bases. CDR3 DNA sequence: TGTGCCAGTCAACCGGGACTGCGCACTGAAGCTTTCTTT. This translates into CASQPGLRTEAFF.

V and J are TRBV6-2 or TRBV6-3 and TRBJ1-1; D is perhaps TRBD1 (5 bases). In germline, CDR1 is MNHEY, CDR2 SVGEGT. Trimming shortened V by 7 bases and J by 2 bases, and 11 bases separated the two germline ends. CDR3 length equals 13 residues. The CDR3 loop reads CASMGVGNTEAFF. CDR3 DNA sequence: TGTGCCAGCATGGGGGTAGGCAACACTGAAGCTTTCTTT.

The genes are TRBV15 and TRBJ2-2; maybe TRBD2 (6 bases). This CDR3 region has 15 residues. Trimming took off 5 bases at V and 5 bases at J, with 15 bases between the two ends. Germline lookup yields CDR1 LNHNV and CDR2 YYDKDF (reference sequence). CDR3 sequence (DNA): TGTGCCACCAGCTCCCGGGACTTGAATACCGGGGAGCTGTTTTTT. Translation gives CATSSRDLNTGELFF. The full variable domain, completed using reference TRBV15 and TRBJ2-2, is DAMVIQNPRYQVTQFGKPVTLSCSQTLNHNVMYWYQQKSSQAPKLLFHYYDKDFNNEADTPDNFQSRRPNTSFCFLDIRSPGLGDTAMYLCATSSRDLNTGELFFGEGSRLTVL.

The sample holds many counts of this clonotype. The gene calls are TRBV28 and TRBJ2-6, with D possibly being TRBD1 (5 bases). Germline lookup yields CDR1 MDHEN and CDR2 SYDVKM. This CDR3 contains 15 residues. V shed 6 bases and J shed 0 bases, with 9 bases lying between them. CDR3 sequence (DNA): TGTGCCAGCAGACCTGACAGCTCTGGGGCCAACGTCCTGACTTTC. Translated, it gives CASRPDSSGANVLTF.